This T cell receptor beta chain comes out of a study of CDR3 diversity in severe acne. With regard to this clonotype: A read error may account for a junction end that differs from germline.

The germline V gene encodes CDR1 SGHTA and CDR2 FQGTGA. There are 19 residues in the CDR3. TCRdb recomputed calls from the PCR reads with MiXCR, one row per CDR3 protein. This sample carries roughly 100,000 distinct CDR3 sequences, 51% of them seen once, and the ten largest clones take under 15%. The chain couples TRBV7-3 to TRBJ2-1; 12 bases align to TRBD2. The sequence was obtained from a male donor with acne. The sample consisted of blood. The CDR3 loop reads CASSLGQGRTSGTNGEQFF. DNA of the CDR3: TGCGCCAGCAGCTTAGGACAGGGACGGACTAGCGGGACAAATGGGGAGCAGTTCTTC.